This TCR beta chain was found in a study of CD8 T cells in ankylosing spondylitis. Using its own MiXCR run on the 5' RACE reads, TCRdb lists one record per CDR3 protein. The sample consists of fewer than 250,000 distinct CDR3 sequences, roughly a tenth of them appearing once. V was shortened by 5 bases and J by 7 bases, with 14 bases between the two germline ends. The V gene's germline CDR1 is LGHDT and CDR2 YNNKEL (reference sequence). The CDR3 consists of 13 residues. With respect to this clonotype: Its antigen is undetermined.

Notes on the study in general: Seemingly distinctive of ankylosing spondylitis blood was a TCR beta motif formed by eight highly homologous variants.

The sequenced material came from blood, either unsorted or a sorted T cell fraction (not recorded which). The rearrangement links TRBV3-1 to TRBJ1-2; perhaps TRBD1 as D (5 bases). This receptor was obtained from a male donor with ankylosing spondylitis or in good health (not recorded which). CDR3 region: CASSFRGGGGYTF. The DNA for the CDR3 is TGTGCCAGCAGCTTCCGCGGCGGGGGTGGCTACACCTTC.